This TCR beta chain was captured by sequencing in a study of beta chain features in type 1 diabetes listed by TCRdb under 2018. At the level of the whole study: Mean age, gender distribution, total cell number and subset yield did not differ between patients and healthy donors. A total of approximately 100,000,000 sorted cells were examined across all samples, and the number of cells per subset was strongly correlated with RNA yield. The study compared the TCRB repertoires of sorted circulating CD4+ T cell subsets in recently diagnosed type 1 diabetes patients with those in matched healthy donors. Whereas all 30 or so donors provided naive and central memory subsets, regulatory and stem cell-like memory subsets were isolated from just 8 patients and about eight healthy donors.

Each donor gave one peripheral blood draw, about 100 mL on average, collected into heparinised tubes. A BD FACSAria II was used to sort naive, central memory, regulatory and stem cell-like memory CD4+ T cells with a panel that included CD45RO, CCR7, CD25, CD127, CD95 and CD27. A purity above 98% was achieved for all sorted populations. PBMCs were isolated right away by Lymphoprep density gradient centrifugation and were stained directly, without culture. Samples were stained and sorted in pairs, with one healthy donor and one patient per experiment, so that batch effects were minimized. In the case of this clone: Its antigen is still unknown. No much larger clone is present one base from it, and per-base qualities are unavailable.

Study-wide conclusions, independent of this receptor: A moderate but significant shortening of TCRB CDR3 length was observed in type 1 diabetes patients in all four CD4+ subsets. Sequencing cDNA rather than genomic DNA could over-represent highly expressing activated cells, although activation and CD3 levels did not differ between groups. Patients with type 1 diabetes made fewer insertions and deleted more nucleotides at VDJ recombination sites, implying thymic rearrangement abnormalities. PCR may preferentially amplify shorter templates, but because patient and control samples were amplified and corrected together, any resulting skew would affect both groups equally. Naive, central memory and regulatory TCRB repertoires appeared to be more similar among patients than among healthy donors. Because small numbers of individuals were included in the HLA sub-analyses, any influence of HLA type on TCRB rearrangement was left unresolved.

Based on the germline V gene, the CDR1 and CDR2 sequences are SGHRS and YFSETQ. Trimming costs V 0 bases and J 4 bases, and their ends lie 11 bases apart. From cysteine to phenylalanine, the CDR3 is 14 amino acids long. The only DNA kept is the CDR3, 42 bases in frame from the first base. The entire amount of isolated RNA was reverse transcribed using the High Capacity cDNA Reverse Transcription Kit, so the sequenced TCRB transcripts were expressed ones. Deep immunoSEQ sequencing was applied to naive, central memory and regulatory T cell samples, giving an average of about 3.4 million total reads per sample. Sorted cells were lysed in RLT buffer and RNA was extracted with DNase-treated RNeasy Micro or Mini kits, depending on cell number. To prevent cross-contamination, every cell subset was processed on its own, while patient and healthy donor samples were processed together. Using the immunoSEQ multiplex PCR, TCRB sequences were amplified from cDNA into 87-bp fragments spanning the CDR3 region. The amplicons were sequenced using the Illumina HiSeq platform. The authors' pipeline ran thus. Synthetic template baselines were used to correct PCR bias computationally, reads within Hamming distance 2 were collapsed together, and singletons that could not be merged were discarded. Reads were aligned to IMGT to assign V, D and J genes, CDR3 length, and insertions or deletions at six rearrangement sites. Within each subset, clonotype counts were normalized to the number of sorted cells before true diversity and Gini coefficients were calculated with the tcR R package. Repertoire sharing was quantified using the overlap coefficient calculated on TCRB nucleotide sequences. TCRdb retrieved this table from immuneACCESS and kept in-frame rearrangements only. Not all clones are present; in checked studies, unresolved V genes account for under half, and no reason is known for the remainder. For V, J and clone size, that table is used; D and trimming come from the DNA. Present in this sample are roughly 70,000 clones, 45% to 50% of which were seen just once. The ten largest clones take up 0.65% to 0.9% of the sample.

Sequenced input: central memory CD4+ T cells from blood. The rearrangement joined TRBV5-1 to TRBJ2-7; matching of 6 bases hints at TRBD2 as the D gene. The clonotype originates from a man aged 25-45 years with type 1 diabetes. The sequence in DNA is TGCGCCAGCAGCTTGGAGTTCGGAGGGTACGAGCAGTACTTC. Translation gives CASSLEFGGYEQYF. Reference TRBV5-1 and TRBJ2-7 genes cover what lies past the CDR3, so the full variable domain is KAGVTQTPRYLIKTRGQQVTLSCSPISGHRSVSWYQQTPGQGLQFLFEYFSETQRNKGNFPGRFSGRQFSNSRSEMNVSTLELGDSALYLCASSLEFGGYEQYFGPGTRLTVT.